The next 26 T cell receptor beta chains were all read from a single sample in a study of T cell responses to AZD1222 COVID-19 vaccine. Produced via immunoSEQ multiplex PCR; TCRdb's table is partial and in-frame only. The table has about 140,000 clones, around 93% seen once. The material sequenced was peripheral blood, taken on day 0 of AZD1222 vaccination. Receptors originate from an adult in good health.

V gene TRBV6-2 or TRBV6-3 combines with J gene TRBJ2-4; TRBD2 agrees at 16 bases. Germline V gene data show CDR1 as MNHEY and CDR2 as SVGEGT. This CDR3 spans 21 amino acids. The V segment lost 2 bases and the J segment 0 bases; nucleotides outside the gene matches: 10. The CDR3 DNA reads as TGTGCCAGCAGTTACGCGCCGGGACTAGCGGGAGGGCCGGGAGCCAAAAACATTCAGTACTTC. It specifies CASSYAPGLAGGPGAKNIQYF.

The chain employs TRBV18 and TRBJ1-5, with 7 nucleotides matching TRBD1. The ends lost 9 bases at V and 5 bases at J; junction bases unmatched: 7. The CDR3 has 13 amino acids. The germline V gene has CDR1 KGHSH and CDR2 LQKENI. The CDR3 region has the DNA TGTGCCAGTAGACAGGGTCTGGATCAGCCCCAGCATTTT. Translating it yields CASRQGLDQPQHF.

The chain employs TRBV10-3 and TRBJ2-1; 14 bases are a match to TRBD2. V lost 0 bases, J lost 5 bases, and 3 bases stayed unmatched. CDR1 ENHRY and CDR2 SYGVKD come from the germline V gene. There are 17 residues in the CDR3. The CDR3 spells CAISESRGLAGDNEQFF. The CDR3 DNA reads as TGTGCCATCAGTGAGTCGAGGGGACTAGCGGGAGACAATGAGCAGTTCTTC.

The rearrangement links TRBV27 to TRBJ2-7; D tentatively fits TRBD1 or TRBD2 (5 bases each). The CDR3 sequence is 15 residues long. V was pared by 3 bases and J by 6 bases, with 18 bases between. Germline CDR1 reads MNHEY; CDR2 reads SMNVEV (reference sequence). In DNA form, the CDR3 reads TGTGCCAGCAGTTTGGGGCAGAGGGATAAGTCCGAGCAGTACTTC. The encoded protein is CASSLGQRDKSEQYF.

The V gene is TRBV5-6, the J gene TRBJ2-1; D not certain. The CDR3 loop spans 12 amino acids. V was pared by 3 bases and J by 9 bases, with 10 bases between. In germline, CDR1 is SGHDT, CDR2 YYEEEE. In DNA form, the CDR3 reads TGTGCCAGCAGCTATACCGTTGGTGAGCAGTTCTTC. This encodes CASSYTVGEQFF.

This rearrangement joins TRBV19 to TRBJ2-6; D unclear. Trimming shortened V by 6 bases and J by 0 bases, and 3 bases separated the two germline ends. The length of the CDR3 is 13 residues. CDR1 LNHDA and CDR2 SQIVND come from the germline V gene (reference sequence). The CDR3 region is CASSYSGANVLTF. Written as DNA, the CDR3 is TGTGCCAGTAGCTACTCTGGGGCCAACGTCCTGACTTTC.

The CDR3 nucleotides are TGTGCCAGCAGTTTCAGCCTCCACCATCAGCCCCAGCATTTT. Encoded protein: CASSFSLHHQPQHF. J is TRBJ1-5 and V is TRBV28, with D unresolved. This CDR3 is 14 amino acids long. Trimming stripped 3 bases from V and 5 bases from J, with 11 bases between. Germline lookup yields CDR1 MDHEN and CDR2 SYDVKM.

This sequence joins TRBV12-3 or TRBV12-4 and TRBJ2-2; D gene ambiguous. This CDR3 spans 13 amino acids. V lost 3 bases and J 4 bases, leaving 6 bases between the germline ends. This CDR3 is CASSFVGTGELFF. CDR3 nucleotide sequence: TGTGCCAGCAGTTTTGTGGGCACCGGGGAGCTGTTTTTT.

The gene calls are TRBV19 and TRBJ2-1, with a weak D call TRBD2 (5 bases). The CDR3 loop spans 14 amino acids. V was clipped by 4 bases and J by 5 bases, with 12 bases between them. Germline V gene lookup returns CDR1 LNHDA and CDR2 SQIVND (reference sequence). CDR3 sequence: CASSKDRGNNEQFF. CDR3 in DNA: TGTGCCAGTAGTAAGGACCGAGGGAACAATGAGCAGTTCTTC.

This sequence joins TRBV4-1 and TRBJ1-2; D is unclear. Germline V gene lookup returns CDR1 MGHRA and CDR2 YSYEKL. V lost 0 bases and J lost 2, with 10 bases in between. The CDR3 runs 15 residues. Written as DNA, the CDR3 is TGCGCCAGCAGCCAAGAGTTCCGGCAGAACTATGGCTACACCTTC. It codes for CASSQEFRQNYGYTF.

The chain links TRBV7-9 to TRBJ2-2, with D tentatively TRBD1 (6 bases). The CDR3 is 12 residues long. The V end was cut by 5 bases, the J end by 6 bases, with 7 bases between. Germline V gives CDR1 SEHNR, CDR2 FQNEAQ (reference sequence). CDR3 sequence: CASSHRAGELFF. The CDR3 coding sequence is TGTGCCAGCAGCCACAGGGCCGGGGAGCTGTTTTTT.

The chain employs TRBV6-6 and TRBJ2-5; TRBD1 or TRBD2 may be the D gene (7 bases each). The V and J ends lost 7 bases and 4 bases respectively, with 16 bases between them. The CDR3 contains 14 residues. Germline V gene data show CDR1 as MNHNY and CDR2 as SVGAGI (reference sequence). CDR3 sequence (DNA): TGTGCCAGCAAAAAGGGGGCTAGCGGAGAGACCCAGTACTTC. Its translation is CASKKGASGETQYF.

This chain joins TRBV2 and TRBJ1-6, with no clear D. V lost 9 bases, J lost 10 bases, and 10 bases lay in between. This CDR3 is 11 amino acids long. Germline V gene data show CDR1 as SNHLY and CDR2 as FYNNEI. As DNA, the CDR3 is TGTGCCAGTACCTCGGAATCACCCCTCCACTTT. This gives the protein CASTSESPLHF.

The chain has TRBV25-1 and TRBJ1-5, with D perhaps matching TRBD1 (6 bases). V lost 3 bases, J lost 4 bases, and 10 bases lay in between. The germline V gene has CDR1 MGHDK and CDR2 SYGVNS. The CDR3 has 14 residues. The CDR3 sequence: CASSDTGRNQPQHF. The CDR3 region has the DNA TGTGCCAGCAGTGATACAGGGCGGAATCAGCCCCAGCATTTT.

The chain carries TRBV3-1 (or the pseudogene TRBV3-2) and TRBJ2-3; TRBD2 matches at 12 bases. The CDR3 consists of 17 residues. With 2 bases clipped from V and 4 bases from J, the junction kept 7 bases outside the gene matches. From germline, CDR1 is LGHDT and CDR2 YNNKEL (reference sequence). CDR3 protein: CASSQWASGGGSDTQYF. The CDR3 DNA follows: TGTGCCAGCAGCCAATGGGCTAGCGGGGGGGGATCAGATACGCAGTATTTT.

The rearrangement links TRBV5-1 to TRBJ1-2; D is ambiguous. The germline V and J ends were trimmed by 0 bases and 8 bases, with 8 bases remaining between them. Germline-derived CDR1 and CDR2 are SGHRS and YFSETQ. The CDR3 has 12 amino acids. This CDR3 reads CASSLAPGGYTF. Here the CDR3 DNA reads TGCGCCAGCAGCTTGGCACCGGGGGGCTACACCTTC.

The chain joins TRBV4-1 to TRBJ2-7; no reliable D call. The CDR3 totals 16 residues. Looked up from germline, CDR1 is MGHRA and CDR2 is YSYEKL. Between the trimmed V and J ends, which lost 0 bases and 4 bases, there was a span of 16 bases. The CDR3 nucleotides read TGCGCCAGCAGCCAAGATTATACGATTGTGGGGTACGAGCAGTACTTC. As protein: CASSQDYTIVGYEQYF.

This rearrangement joins TRBV3-1 (or the pseudogene TRBV3-2) to TRBJ1-2; D not certain. Trimming left V 2 bases short and J 8 bases short, with 9 bases between. Germline V gene data show CDR1 as LGHDT and CDR2 as YNNKEL (reference sequence). This CDR3 is 12 amino acids long. This CDR3 reads CASSQNSGGYTF. Written as DNA, the CDR3 is TGTGCCAGCAGCCAAAACTCCGGAGGCTACACCTTC.

The chain carries TRBV7-9 and TRBJ1-6, with D unresolved. Germline-derived CDR1 and CDR2 are SEHNR and FQNEAQ (reference sequence). The ends were cut back, 3 bases at V and 5 bases at J, with 23 bases in the middle. The CDR3 is 19 amino acids. This chain's CDR3 is CASSFSWNPGLLNNSPLHF. As DNA, the CDR3 is TGTGCCAGCAGCTTTAGTTGGAATCCCGGACTTCTCAATAATTCACCCCTCCACTTT.

V gene TRBV18 combines with J gene TRBJ2-2, with 10 nucleotides matching TRBD1. CDR1 is KGHSH, CDR2 LQKENI, per germline. V was pared by 3 bases and J by 5 bases, with 9 bases of the junction left unmatched. This CDR3 has 17 residues. The CDR3 loop is CASSPRLGQGGTGELFF. CDR3 nucleotide sequence: TGTGCCAGCTCACCCCGACTTGGACAGGGGGGGACCGGGGAGCTGTTTTTT.

The V call is TRBV6-5, the J call TRBJ2-7; 8 bases are shared with TRBD1. V shed 11 bases, J shed 2 bases, and the junction held 5 bases outside the gene matches. CDR3 length: 12 residues. In germline, CDR1 is MNHEY, CDR2 SVGAGI. CDR3 amino acids: CASQGEAYEQYF. The CDR3 region has the DNA TGTGCCTCACAGGGGGAGGCCTACGAGCAGTACTTC.

V gene TRBV6-5 combines with J gene TRBJ1-1; a weak D match, TRBD1 (5 bases). V was clipped by 4 bases and J by 7 bases, with 13 bases between them. CDR1 and CDR2 (germline): MNHEY, SVGAGI. This CDR3 spans 13 amino acids. The CDR3 nucleotides are TGTGCCAGCAGTTCCTTTGGGGGTAGTGAAGCTTTCTTT. Its translation: CASSSFGGSEAFF.

V and J are TRBV10-3 and TRBJ2-1; D is unresolved. This CDR3 comprises 12 residues. V was pared by 4 bases and J by 4 bases, with 5 bases between. Germline CDR1 is ENHRY and CDR2 is SYGVKD. The CDR3 region has the DNA TGTGCCATCAGTGGAGGATACAATGAGCAGTTCTTC. Translated, it gives CAISGGYNEQFF.

The chain employs TRBV25-1 and TRBJ2-7; D call uncertain. Germline values: CDR1 MGHDK, CDR2 SYGVNS. This CDR3 is built from 11 residues. V was pared by 6 bases and J by 3 bases, with 6 bases between. The CDR3 DNA is TGTGCCAGCAGCCTCAGCTACGAGCAGTACTTC. Translating it yields CASSLSYEQYF.

The chain joins TRBV5-6 to TRBJ2-1; 7 bases are shared with TRBD1. With V trimmed by 2 bases and J by 8 bases, 10 bases remained unmatched. Germline-derived CDR1 and CDR2 are SGHDT and YYEEEE. The CDR3 totals 15 residues. CDR3 in DNA: TGTGCCAGCAGCTTTCTTAAAGTAAGGGGGCATGAGCAGTTCTTC. Protein sequence: CASSFLKVRGHEQFF.

The chain joins TRBV5-1 to TRBJ1-5, with 7 bases aligning to TRBD1. Trimming cost V 3 bases and J 5 bases; bases outside gene matches: 5. The CDR3 runs 14 residues. Germline CDR1 and CDR2: SGHRS and YFSETQ. In DNA, the CDR3 is TGCGCCAGCAGCTCAGGACAGGCTGATCAGCCCCAGCATTTT. As protein: CASSSGQADQPQHF.